This TCR beta chain appears in the sequencing data of a study of T-cell memory formation after mild COVID-19. TCRdb recomputed calls from the 5' RACE reads with MiXCR, one row per CDR3 protein. The profile shows about 290,000 distinct CDR3 sequences, more than 15% of them singletons. This clonotype was seen a handful of times. The length of the CDR3 is 15 residues. The trim removed 5 bases at V and 6 bases at J, leaving 7 bases unmatched. The chain is built from TRBV12-3 or TRBV12-4 and TRBJ2-3, with TRBD2 matching 11 bases. The source is a man aged 18-30 years who had mild COVID-19 (a few samples of this study predate the infection). Cell type and time point are not known. The specimen was PBMCs or a T cell subset sorted from them (not recorded which). This CDR3 is CASSGHSGGGDTQYF. The CDR3 DNA reads as TGTGCCAGCAGTGGTCATAGCGGGGGGGGTGATACGCAGTATTTT.